This T cell receptor (beta chain) was documented in a study of blood T cell repertoires in COVID-19. In the study overall: Samples of COVID-19 (acute and convalescent) were obtained from the United States, Italy and Spain. The analysed material was cDNA or gDNA that came from T cells, B-cell-depleted T cells, or PBMCs.

There are 14 residues in the CDR3. Germline values: CDR1 MDHEN, CDR2 SYDVKM. The V gene end was trimmed by 4 bases and the J gene end by 5 bases; junction bases not matched to a gene: 6. Some clones are missing from TCRdb's copy, which holds only in-frame ones; the method was immunoSEQ multiplex PCR. The sample lists around 80,000 clones, under 85% occurring once. Sequencing was performed on peripheral blood. V is TRBV28 and J is TRBJ2-7, with TRBD1 matching over 9 bases. The source of this sequence is a woman aged 80 or over with acute or convalescent COVID-19. CDR3 loop: CASSSTGGGDEQYF. CDR3 DNA: TGTGCCAGCAGTTCCACAGGGGGCGGGGACGAGCAGTACTTC.